The TCR beta chain under discussion was sequenced for a study of cytomegalovirus exposure and HLA in healthy donors. The V end lost 5 bases, the J end lost 0 bases, and 8 bases lay between the germline ends. There are 14 residues in the CDR3. The germline V gene encodes CDR1 SGDLS and CDR2 YYNGEE. Researchers ran the PCR with 60 Vbeta and 13 Jbeta primers. Sequenced by immunoSEQ multiplex PCR; TCRdb stores in-frame clones only, minus some. The sample includes some 150,000 clones, roughly 79% seen only once; the top ten take roughly 2.1%. Whole-study results and caveats: Most TCR sequences were rare, but some public TCRs occurred in many donors.

Among the donors, all were healthy bone marrow donors. As concerns this clone: The antigen is not known.

Sequencing was carried out using PBMCs. The genes are TRBV9 and TRBJ2-2; D is unclear. The TCR sequence derives from a woman in her forties in good health and CMV-seronegative. The CDR3 region has the DNA TGTGCCAGCAGGGGCAGAACGAACACCGGGGAGCTGTTTTTT. This encodes CASRGRTNTGELFF. The whole variable domain, remainder taken from reference TRBV9 and TRBJ2-2, is DSGVTQTPKHLITATGQRVTLRCSPRSGDLSVYWYQQSLDQGLQFLIQYYNGEERAKGNILERFSAQQFPDLHSELNLSSLELGDSALYFCASRGRTNTGELFFGEGSRLTVL.